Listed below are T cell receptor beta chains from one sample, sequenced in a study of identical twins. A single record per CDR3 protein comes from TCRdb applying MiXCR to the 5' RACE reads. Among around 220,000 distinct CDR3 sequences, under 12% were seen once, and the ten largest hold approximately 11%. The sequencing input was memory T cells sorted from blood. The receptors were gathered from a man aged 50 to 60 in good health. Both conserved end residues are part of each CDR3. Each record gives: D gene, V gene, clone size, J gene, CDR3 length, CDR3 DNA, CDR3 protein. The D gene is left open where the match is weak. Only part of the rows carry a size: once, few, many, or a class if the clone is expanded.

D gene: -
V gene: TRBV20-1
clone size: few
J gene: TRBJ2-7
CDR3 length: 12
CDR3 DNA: TGCAGTGCTCCCGGGGGGCTCTACGAGCAGTACTTC
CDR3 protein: CSAPGGLYEQYF

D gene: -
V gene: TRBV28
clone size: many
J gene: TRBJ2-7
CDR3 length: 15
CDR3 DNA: TGTGCCAGCAGTACGGACAGTTCCGTCCTATACGAGCAGTACTTC
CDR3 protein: CASSTDSSVLYEQYF

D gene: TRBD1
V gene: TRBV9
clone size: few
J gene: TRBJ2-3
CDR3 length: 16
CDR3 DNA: TGTGCCAGCAGCTCGAGGGGGACAGGCGGCGTAGATACGCAGTATTTT
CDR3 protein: CASSSRGTGGVDTQYF

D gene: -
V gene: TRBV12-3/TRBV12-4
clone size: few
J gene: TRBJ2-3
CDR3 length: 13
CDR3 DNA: TGTGCCAGCAGCCCGAACCCAGGGGATACGCAGTATTTT
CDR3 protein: CASSPNPGDTQYF

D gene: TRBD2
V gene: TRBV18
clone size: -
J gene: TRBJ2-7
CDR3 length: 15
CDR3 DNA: TGTGCCAGCTCACCACGGGCGGGAGCCCCCCACGAGCAGTACTTC
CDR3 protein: CASSPRAGAPHEQYF

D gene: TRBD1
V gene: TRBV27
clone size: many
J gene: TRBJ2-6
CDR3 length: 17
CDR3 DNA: TGTGCCAGCAGTCCCGGGACAGGGAACTCTGGGGCCAACGTCCTGACTTTC
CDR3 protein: CASSPGTGNSGANVLTF

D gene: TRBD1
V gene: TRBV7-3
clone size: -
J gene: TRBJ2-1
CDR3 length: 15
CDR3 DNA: TGTGCCAGCAGCCCCGGGCAGGGGGCTTCCAATGAGCAGTTCTTC
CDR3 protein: CASSPGQGASNEQFF

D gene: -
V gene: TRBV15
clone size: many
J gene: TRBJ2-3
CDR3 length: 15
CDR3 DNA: TGTGCCACCAGCAGAGGGGGACCCAGCACAGATACGCAGTATTTT
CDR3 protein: CATSRGGPSTDTQYF

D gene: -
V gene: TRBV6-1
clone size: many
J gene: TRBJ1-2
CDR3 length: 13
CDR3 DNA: TGTGCCAGCAGTGAGGGCGTTAACTATGGCTACACCTTC
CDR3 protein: CASSEGVNYGYTF

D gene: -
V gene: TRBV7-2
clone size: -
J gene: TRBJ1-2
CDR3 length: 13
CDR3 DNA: TGTGCCAGCAGCTTACTAGGGAGTTATGGCTACACCTTC
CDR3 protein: CASSLLGSYGYTF

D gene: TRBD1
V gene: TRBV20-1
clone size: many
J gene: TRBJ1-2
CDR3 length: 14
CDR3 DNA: TGCAGTGCTAGAGAAGCACAGGGGAACTATGGCTACACCTTC
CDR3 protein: CSAREAQGNYGYTF

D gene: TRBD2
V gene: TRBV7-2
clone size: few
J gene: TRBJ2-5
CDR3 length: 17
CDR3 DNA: TGTGCCAGCAGCTTAAATACCCCGGGACTAGCGGGAGAGACCCAGTACTTC
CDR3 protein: CASSLNTPGLAGETQYF

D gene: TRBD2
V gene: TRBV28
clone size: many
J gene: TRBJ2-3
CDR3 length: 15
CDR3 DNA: TGTGCCAGCAGTTCGGGAGGCCTTAGCACAGATACGCAGTATTTT
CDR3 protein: CASSSGGLSTDTQYF

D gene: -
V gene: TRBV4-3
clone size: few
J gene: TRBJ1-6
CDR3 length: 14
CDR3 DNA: TGCGCCAGCAGCCAAGGGTTCTTTGATTCACCCCTCCACTTT
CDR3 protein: CASSQGFFDSPLHF

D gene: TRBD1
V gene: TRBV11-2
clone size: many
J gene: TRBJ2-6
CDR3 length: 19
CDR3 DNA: TGTGCCAGCAGCTTAGTAATGGGACAGGGCCTCTCTGGGGCCAACGTCCTGACTTTC
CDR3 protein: CASSLVMGQGLSGANVLTF

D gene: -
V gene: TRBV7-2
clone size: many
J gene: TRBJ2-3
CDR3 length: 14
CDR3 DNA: TGCGCCAGCAGCTTAGGACCAAGCACAGATACGCAGTATTTT
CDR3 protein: CASSLGPSTDTQYF

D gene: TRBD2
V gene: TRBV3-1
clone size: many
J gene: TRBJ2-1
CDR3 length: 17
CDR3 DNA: TGTGCCAGCAGCTTAGTGGGCGGGCTAGCGGGGGTCAATGAGCAGTTCTTC
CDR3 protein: CASSLVGGLAGVNEQFF

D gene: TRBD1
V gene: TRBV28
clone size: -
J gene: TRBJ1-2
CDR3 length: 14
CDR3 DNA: TGTGCCAGCAGTCCCGAGACAGGGGGCGGTGGCTACACCTTC
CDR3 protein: CASSPETGGGGYTF

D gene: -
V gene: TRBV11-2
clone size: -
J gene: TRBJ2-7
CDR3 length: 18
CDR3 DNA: TGTGCCAGCAGCTTAGAGTTACGGTATGCAGGGCCGAAGGACGAGCAGTACTTC
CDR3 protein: CASSLELRYAGPKDEQYF

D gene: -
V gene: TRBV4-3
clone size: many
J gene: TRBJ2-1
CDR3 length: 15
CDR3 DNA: TGCGCCAGCAGCCCAAGGGGCCCCCTGGGGAATGAGCAGTTCTTC
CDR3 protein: CASSPRGPLGNEQFF

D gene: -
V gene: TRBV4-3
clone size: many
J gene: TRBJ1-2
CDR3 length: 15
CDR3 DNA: TGCGCCAGCAGCCAAGCCCAGTGGGCTAAAGATGGCTACACCTTC
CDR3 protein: CASSQAQWAKDGYTF

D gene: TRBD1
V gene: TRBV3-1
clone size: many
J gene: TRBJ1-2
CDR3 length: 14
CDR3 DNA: TGTGCCAGCAGCCTAATGACAGGGACCCATGGCTACACCTTC
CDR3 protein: CASSLMTGTHGYTF

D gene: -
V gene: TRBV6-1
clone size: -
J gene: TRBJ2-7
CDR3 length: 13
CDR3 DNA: TGTGCCAGCCACCGGTGGGGGCTCGACGAGCAGTACTTC
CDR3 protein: CASHRWGLDEQYF

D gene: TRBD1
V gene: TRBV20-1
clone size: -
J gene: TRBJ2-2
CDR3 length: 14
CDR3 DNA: TGCAGTGCTAGGGCACAGGGGACCACCGGGGAGCTGTTTTTT
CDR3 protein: CSARAQGTTGELFF

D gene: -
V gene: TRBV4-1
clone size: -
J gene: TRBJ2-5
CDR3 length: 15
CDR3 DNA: TGCGCCAGCAGCCCCGAGGGCTTTGGGCAAGAGACCCAGTACTTC
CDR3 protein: CASSPEGFGQETQYF

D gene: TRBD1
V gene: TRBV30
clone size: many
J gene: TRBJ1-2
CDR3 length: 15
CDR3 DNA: TGTGCCTGGACCAAGGACAGGGCCTACTTCTATGGCTACACCTTC
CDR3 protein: CAWTKDRAYFYGYTF

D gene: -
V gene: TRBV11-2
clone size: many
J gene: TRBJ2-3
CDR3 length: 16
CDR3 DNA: TGTGCCAGCAGGATCCCAATATGGGGTAACACAGATACGCAGTATTTT
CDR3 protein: CASRIPIWGNTDTQYF

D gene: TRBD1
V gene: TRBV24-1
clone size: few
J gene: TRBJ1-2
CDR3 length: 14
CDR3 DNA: TGTGCCACCAGTGAGGGACAGGGGATGGAAGGCTACACCTTC
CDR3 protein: CATSEGQGMEGYTF

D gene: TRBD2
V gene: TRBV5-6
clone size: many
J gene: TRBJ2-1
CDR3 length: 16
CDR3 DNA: TGTGCCAGCAGCTTGTGGGGGGGGAGCTCCTACAATGAGCAGTTCTTC
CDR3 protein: CASSLWGGSSYNEQFF

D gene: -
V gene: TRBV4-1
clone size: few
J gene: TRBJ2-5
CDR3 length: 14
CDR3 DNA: TGCGCCAGCAGCCAGATGGACTCCTTGGAGACCCAGTACTTC
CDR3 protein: CASSQMDSLETQYF

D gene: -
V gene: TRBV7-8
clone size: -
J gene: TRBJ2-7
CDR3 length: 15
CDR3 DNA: TGTGCCAGCAGCTTAGTGTCCGGGGACGGGGACGAGCAGTACTTC
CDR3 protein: CASSLVSGDGDEQYF

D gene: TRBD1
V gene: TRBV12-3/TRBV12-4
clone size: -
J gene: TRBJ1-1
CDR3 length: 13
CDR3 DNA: TGTGCCAGCAGCAGGGGGGCCGCAACTGAAGCTTTCTTT
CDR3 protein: CASSRGAATEAFF

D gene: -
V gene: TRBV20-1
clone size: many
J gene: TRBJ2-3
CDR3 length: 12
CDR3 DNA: TGCAGTGCTAGCCCCCACACAGATACGCAGTATTTT
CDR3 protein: CSASPHTDTQYF

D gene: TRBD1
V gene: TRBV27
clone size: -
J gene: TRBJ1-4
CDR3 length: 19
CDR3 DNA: TGTGCCAGCAGTTCGGTGGGGACAGGGGGCGCGAGACCTAATGAAAAACTGTTTTTT
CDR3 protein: CASSSVGTGGARPNEKLFF

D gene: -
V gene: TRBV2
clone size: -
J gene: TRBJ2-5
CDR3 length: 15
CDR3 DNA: TGTGCCAGCAGCGCTGGGACAAGGAGCGAAGAGACCCAGTACTTC
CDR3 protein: CASSAGTRSEETQYF

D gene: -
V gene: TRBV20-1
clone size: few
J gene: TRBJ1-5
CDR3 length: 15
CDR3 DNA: TGCAGTGCTCCGCAATCGACAGCTAGCAATCAGCCCCAGCATTTT
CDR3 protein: CSAPQSTASNQPQHF

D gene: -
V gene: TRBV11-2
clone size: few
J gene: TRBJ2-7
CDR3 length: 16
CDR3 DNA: TGTGCCAGCAGCTTAGTAGCTGGTCACGCGGACTACGAGCAGTACTTC
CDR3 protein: CASSLVAGHADYEQYF

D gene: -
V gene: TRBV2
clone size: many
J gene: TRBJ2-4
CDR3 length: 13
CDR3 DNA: TGTGCCAGCAGTGCGGGGGAAAGGAACATTCAGTACTTC
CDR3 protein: CASSAGERNIQYF

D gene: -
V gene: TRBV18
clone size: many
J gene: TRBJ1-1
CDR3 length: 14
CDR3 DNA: TGTGCCAGCTCACCCCAGGGTCTTGACACTGAAGCTTTCTTT
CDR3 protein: CASSPQGLDTEAFF

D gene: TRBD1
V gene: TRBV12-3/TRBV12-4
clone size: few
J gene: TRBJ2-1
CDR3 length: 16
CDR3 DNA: TGTGCCAGCAGTTCTACGGACAGGGGGCTTGCCAATGAGCAGTTCTTC
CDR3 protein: CASSSTDRGLANEQFF

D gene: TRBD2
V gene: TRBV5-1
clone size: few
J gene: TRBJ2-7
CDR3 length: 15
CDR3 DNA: TGCGCCAGCGGCCCCACTAGCGGGGGGGCCTACGAGCAGTACTTC
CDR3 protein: CASGPTSGGAYEQYF

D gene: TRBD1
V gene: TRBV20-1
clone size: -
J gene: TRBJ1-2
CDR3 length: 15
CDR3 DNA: TGCAGTGCTGCGACCGGGACAGGGGACCACTATGGCTACACCTTC
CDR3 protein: CSAATGTGDHYGYTF